In this sample, the clone carrying this T cell receptor (beta chain) turned up a few times. This record comes from a study of blood T cell repertoires in COVID-19. The wider study: The origin of the acute and convalescent COVID-19 samples was the United States, Italy and Spain.

Authors' analysis steps: From reference gene primer amplification, estimates of nucleated cell counts were derived. Method: immunoSEQ multiplex PCR; TCRdb's copy keeps in-frame clones and lacks some. V and J calls and clone size follow that table, whereas D and trimming were derived from the DNA. The sample yields a few hundred thousand clones, 80% to 90% seen once. The CDR3 totals 12 residues. Trimming stripped 2 bases from V and 6 bases from J, with 10 bases between. Germline lookup yields CDR1 SQVTM and CDR2 ANQGSEA. The sequence was obtained from a man between 18 and 35 years old who had recovered from COVID-19. Sequencing was done on a sample of PBMCs or T cells enriched from blood (not recorded which). The rearrangement joins TRBV29-1 to TRBJ1-1; D remains unclear. The CDR3, as DNA: TGCAGCGTTGAACGGGGTGGATCTGAAGCTTTCTTT. It is translated as CSVERGGSEAFF.